Each of the 29 T cell receptor beta chains below was sequenced from the same sample in a study of blood T cell repertoires in COVID-19. Generated by immunoSEQ multiplex PCR, the TCRdb table keeps only in-frame clones and is missing some. The sample includes tens of thousands of clones, about 80% seen only once; the top ten take less than 6%. Sample: peripheral blood. These receptors were taken from a woman in her 70s with acute or convalescent COVID-19.

Notes on this clone: The junction shows a germline mismatch at one end, possibly a read error. This chain joins TRBV6-2 or TRBV6-3 and TRBJ1-6; D remains ambiguous. Per germline, CDR1 MNHEY and CDR2 SVGEGT. CDR3 size: 13 residues. CDR3 nucleotides: TGTGCCAGCAGTTACTCGAGTAACGGAATAGCCCTCTTT. As protein: CASSYSSNGIALF.

The chain joins TRBV6-5 to TRBJ2-7; the match to TRBD1 covers 7 bases. V trimming: 2 bases; J trimming: 3 bases; junction bases outside the gene matches: 4. The germline V gene has CDR1 MNHEY and CDR2 SVGAGI. The CDR3 sequence is 14 residues long. CDR3 sequence: CASSYRDSYYEQYF. The CDR3 DNA reads TGTGCCAGCAGTTACCGGGACAGTTACTACGAGCAGTACTTC.

This chain joins TRBV5-1 and TRBJ2-3; TRBD2 matches at 7 bases. The CDR3 loop spans 19 amino acids. With 5 bases clipped from V and 0 bases from J, the junction kept 18 bases outside the gene matches. The germline gives CDR1 SGHRS, CDR2 YFSETQ. CDR3 protein: CASRTRWSLAAWSTDTQYF. As DNA, the CDR3 is TGCGCCAGCAGAACAAGGTGGAGCCTAGCGGCTTGGAGCACAGATACGCAGTATTTT.

The chain couples TRBV7-2 to TRBJ2-7; 10 bases are shared with TRBD2. Per the germline V gene, CDR1 is SGHTA and CDR2 is FQGNSA. This CDR3 has 15 residues. V trimming: 4 bases; J trimming: 3 bases; junction bases outside the gene matches: 6. CDR3 region: CASSYAGLANYEQYF. Written as DNA, the CDR3 is TGTGCCAGCAGCTACGCGGGACTAGCGAACTACGAGCAGTACTTC.

The chain carries TRBV7-9 and TRBJ2-3; D unresolved. The germline gives CDR1 SEHNR, CDR2 FQNEAQ (reference sequence). Trimming left V 5 bases short and J 2 bases short, with 11 bases between. CDR3 length: 14 amino acids. In DNA, the CDR3 is TGTGCCAGCAGCCCAGTGAGGAACACAGATACGCAGTATTTT. Its translation: CASSPVRNTDTQYF.

The rearrangement joins TRBV19 to TRBJ2-7; the D is unclear. This CDR3 contains 14 residues. CDR1 is LNHDA and CDR2 is SQIVND in the germline V gene (reference sequence). Trimming took off 4 bases at V and 2 bases at J, with 12 bases between the two ends. The CDR3 region is CASSRNRRTYEQYF. Written as DNA, the CDR3 is TGTGCCAGTAGTAGGAACAGACGGACCTACGAGCAGTACTTC.

The V gene is TRBV5-1, the J gene TRBJ1-1; TRBD1 aligns across 8 bases. Germline V gene lookup returns CDR1 SGHRS and CDR2 YFSETQ. V was clipped by 6 bases and J by 3 bases; unmatched bases: 10. This CDR3 comprises 15 residues. The chain's CDR3 is CASNQDRARDTEAFF. The DNA of the CDR3 is TGCGCCAGCAACCAGGACAGGGCACGGGACACTGAAGCTTTCTTT. Full variable domain (missing parts from reference TRBV5-1 and TRBJ1-1): KAGVTQTPRYLIKTRGQQVTLSCSPISGHRSVSWYQQTPGQGLQFLFEYFSETQRNKGNFPGRFSGRQFSNSRSEMNVSTLELGDSALYLCASNQDRARDTEAFFGQGTRLTVV.

The rearrangement links TRBV7-3 to TRBJ2-7, with 9 bases fitting TRBD2. This CDR3 has 16 amino acids. Germline CDR1 and CDR2: SGHTA and FQGTGA. V trimming: 6 bases; J trimming: 2 bases; junction bases outside the gene matches: 11. CDR3 DNA: TGTGCCAGCAGTCTAAGGCGAGGGACTAGCCCCTACGAGCAGTACTTC. Translation gives CASSLRRGTSPYEQYF.

This sequence joins TRBV6-2 or TRBV6-3 and TRBJ1-5, with D possibly matching TRBD1 (5 bases). V was trimmed by 4 bases and J by 3 bases, leaving 13 bases between them. The CDR3 has 15 residues. Germline values: CDR1 MNHEY, CDR2 SVGEGT. The CDR3, as DNA: TGTGCCAGCAGTTTTCTTAGGGGAATCAATCAGCCCCAGCATTTT. This translates into CASSFLRGINQPQHF.

V gene TRBV7-9 combines with J gene TRBJ1-2, with a tentative D call TRBD1 (6 bases). Trimming left V 5 bases short and J 4 bases short, with 23 bases between. The CDR3 covers 17 residues. Germline CDR1 is SEHNR and CDR2 is FQNEAQ (reference sequence). Written as DNA, the CDR3 is TGTGCCAGCAGCGAAGGAGCAGGGGCAGGTCGTGGCTATGGCTACACCTTC. Its protein is CASSEGAGAGRGYGYTF. The full variable domain, completed using reference TRBV7-9 and TRBJ1-2, is DTGVSQNPRHKITKRGQNVTFRCDPISEHNRLYWYRQTLGQGPEFLTYFQNEAQLEKSRLLSDRFSAERPKGSFSTLEIQRTEQGDSAMYLCASSEGAGAGRGYGYTFGSGTRLTVV.

The V and J genes are TRBV6-5 and TRBJ1-1; TRBD1 agrees at 7 bases. The V gene's germline CDR1 is MNHEY and CDR2 SVGAGI. This CDR3 contains 14 residues. Germline trimming cut 5 bases from V and 1 base from J; bases unmatched to any gene: 4. Written as DNA, the CDR3 is TGTGCCAGCAGTAAATGGACAGGGAACACTGAAGCTTTCTTT. Residues: CASSKWTGNTEAFF.

The rearrangement links TRBV10-3 to TRBJ1-1, with 7 nucleotides matching TRBD1. Germline loops: CDR1 ENHRY, CDR2 SYGVKD. The CDR3 spans 15 residues. V trimming: 5 bases; J trimming: 4 bases; junction bases outside the gene matches: 10. CDR3 sequence: CAISISTGEATEAFF. DNA of the CDR3: TGTGCCATCAGTATCTCTACAGGGGAGGCCACTGAAGCTTTCTTT.

V and J are TRBV5-5 and TRBJ1-5, with D uncertain. There are 14 residues in the CDR3. The germline V and J ends were trimmed by 3 bases and 3 bases, with 10 bases remaining between them. Germline CDR1 and CDR2: SGHKS and YYEKEE (reference sequence). For the CDR3, the DNA is TGTGCCAGCAGCTGGGAGAAGGCCAATCAGCCCCAGCATTTT. Its protein is CASSWEKANQPQHF.

The rearrangement joins TRBV4-3 to TRBJ1-4; no clear D gene. V lost 0 bases and J 0 bases, leaving 11 bases between the germline ends. This CDR3 has 17 residues. Germline lookup yields CDR1 LGHNA and CDR2 YSLEER. In DNA form, the CDR3 reads TGCGCCAGCAGCCAAGAGGCGGGCCGGCCAACTAATGAAAAACTGTTTTTT. Protein sequence: CASSQEAGRPTNEKLFF.

This rearrangement joins TRBV7-9 to TRBJ1-2; TRBD1 aligns across 9 bases. The CDR3 loop spans 15 amino acids. Germline CDR1 SEHNR, CDR2 FQNEAQ (reference sequence). The ends lost 6 bases at V and 2 bases at J; junction bases unmatched: 7. CDR3 loop: CASRDRTGANYGYTF. The CDR3 region has the DNA TGTGCCAGCAGGGACAGGACAGGGGCGAACTATGGCTACACCTTC.

This chain uses TRBV14 with TRBJ2-7; a weak D match, TRBD1 (6 bases). Germline loops: CDR1 SGHDN, CDR2 FVKESK. This CDR3 has 15 amino acids. The germline V and J ends were trimmed by 3 bases and 2 bases, with 14 bases remaining between them. CDR3 sequence (DNA): TGTGCCAGCAGCCACTCCGGGACACCGGCCTACGAGCAGTACTTC. The encoded protein is CASSHSGTPAYEQYF.

The rearrangement links TRBV18 to TRBJ1-4, with 9 bases identical to TRBD1. Looked up from germline, CDR1 is KGHSH and CDR2 is LQKENI. The length of the CDR3 is 18 residues. With V trimmed by 3 bases and J by 0 bases, 8 bases remained unmatched. The CDR3 is CASSPVRQGVATNEKLFF. The CDR3 DNA is TGTGCCAGCTCACCTGTCCGACAGGGGGTTGCAACTAATGAAAAACTGTTTTTT.

The chain has TRBV7-9 and TRBJ1-6, with TRBD1 matching over 7 bases. The length of the CDR3 is 15 residues. Germline V gives CDR1 SEHNR, CDR2 FQNEAQ (reference sequence). V gave up 2 bases and J gave up 7 bases; unmatched junction bases: 5. The CDR3: CASSLSTGVNSPLHF. The CDR3 nucleotides are TGTGCCAGCAGCTTATCAACAGGGGTCAATTCACCCCTCCACTTT. The whole variable domain, filled in from reference TRBV7-9 and TRBJ1-6, reads DTGVSQNPRHKITKRGQNVTFRCDPISEHNRLYWYRQTLGQGPEFLTYFQNEAQLEKSRLLSDRFSAERPKGSFSTLEIQRTEQGDSAMYLCASSLSTGVNSPLHFGNGTRLTVT.

The chain recombines TRBV5-1 with TRBJ2-7; D may be TRBD2 (7 bases). CDR1 and CDR2 (germline): SGHRS, YFSETQ. This CDR3 is 15 amino acids long. Trimming removed 0 bases from V and 2 bases from J, with 12 bases in between. The CDR3 DNA reads as TGCGCCAGCAGCTTGGGCGGGGGCCCCACCTACGAGCAGTACTTC. This gives the protein CASSLGGGPTYEQYF.

The V and J genes are TRBV5-3 and TRBJ1-3; D perhaps matches TRBD1 (5 bases). TRBV5-3 is annotated as an ORF whose role is uncertain. The CDR3 is 13 amino acids. V shed 3 bases and J shed 8 bases, with 12 bases lying between them. The CDR3 protein is CARSSYGGDTIYF. In DNA, the CDR3 is TGTGCCAGAAGCTCGTACGGGGGAGACACCATATATTTT.

This clone has more than one count but fewer than ten. The chain joins TRBV28 to TRBJ2-3; 12 bases agree with TRBD2. CDR3 size: 16 residues. Germline V gene data show CDR1 as MDHEN and CDR2 as SYDVKM. Germline trimming cut 2 bases from V and 6 bases from J; bases unmatched to any gene: 6. The CDR3 region has the DNA TGTGCCAGCAGTTTACCCCTAGCGGGGGGGCCGGATACGCAGTATTTT. Translated: CASSLPLAGGPDTQYF.

The chain couples TRBV10-3 to TRBJ2-7, with D possibly matching TRBD1 (6 bases). The length of the CDR3 is 13 residues. V lost 2 bases and J lost 3, with 8 bases in between. Germline V gene data show CDR1 as ENHRY and CDR2 as SYGVKD. CDR3 nucleotides: TGTGCCATCAGTGAGAAACAGGGCTACGAGCAGTACTTC. The encoded protein is CAISEKQGYEQYF.

This sequence joins TRBV11-2 and TRBJ1-1; the D is unclear. Looked up from germline, CDR1 is SGHAT and CDR2 is FQNNGV. The CDR3 runs 15 residues. V was cut by 1 base and J by 4 bases, with 13 bases left in between. The CDR3: CASSLGEGTFTEAFF. CDR3 coding DNA: TGTGCCAGCAGCTTAGGGGAGGGAACTTTCACTGAAGCTTTCTTT.

This rearrangement joins TRBV2 to TRBJ1-2; D may be TRBD1 (6 bases). Germline V gives CDR1 SNHLY, CDR2 FYNNEI. The ends were cut back, 0 bases at V and 7 bases at J, with 12 bases in the middle. This CDR3 is 14 amino acids long. This CDR3 is CASSEALIGGGYTF. The CDR3 DNA follows: TGTGCCAGCAGTGAAGCGCTTATAGGGGGTGGCTACACCTTC.

The chain combines TRBV9 with TRBJ2-5; weak D call: TRBD1 (6 bases). The germline V and J ends were trimmed by 0 bases and 2 bases, with 11 bases remaining between them. The CDR3 has 15 amino acids. The germline gives CDR1 SGDLS, CDR2 YYNGEE. Here the CDR3 reads CASSVVSGQQETQYF. The CDR3, as DNA: TGTGCCAGCAGCGTAGTCTCAGGACAGCAAGAGACCCAGTACTTC.

This sequence joins TRBV5-6 and TRBJ2-7; 8 positions agree with TRBD1. In germline, CDR1 is SGHDT, CDR2 YYEEEE. The CDR3 extends over 16 amino acids. The J segment lost 5 bases and the V segment lost 0 bases, leaving 10 bases of the junction unmatched. The CDR3 loop is CASSLVDLDRADEQYF. The CDR3 coding sequence is TGTGCCAGCAGCTTGGTTGATTTGGACAGGGCGGACGAGCAGTACTTC.

The chain recombines TRBV7-8 with TRBJ2-7; weak D call: TRBD1 (6 bases). Germline CDR1 and CDR2: SGHVS and FQNEAQ. The germline V and J ends were trimmed by 6 bases and 3 bases, with 12 bases remaining between them. This CDR3 region has 13 residues. The CDR3 reads CASSWDTYYEQYF. CDR3 sequence (DNA): TGTGCCAGCAGTTGGGACACCTACTACGAGCAGTACTTC.

The chain links TRBV13 to TRBJ1-6; D is perhaps TRBD1 (5 bases). CDR3 length equals 15 residues. Trimming took 0 bases from V and 3 from J, leaving 6 bases between them. Germline values: CDR1 PRHDT, CDR2 FYEKMQ (reference sequence). The CDR3: CASSLGQGYNSPLHF. In DNA form, the CDR3 reads TGTGCCAGCAGCTTAGGGCAGGGCTATAATTCACCCCTCCACTTT.

V gene TRBV5-4 combines with J gene TRBJ1-6; 7 nucleotides align to TRBD1. The CDR3 loop spans 14 amino acids. The germline CDR1 and CDR2 sequences are SGHNT and YYREEE (reference sequence). V dropped 3 bases and J dropped 5; count of bases not matched to a gene: 2. CDR3 in amino acids: CASSSDRNNSPLHF. In DNA, the CDR3 is TGTGCCAGCAGCTCGGACAGGAATAATTCACCCCTCCACTTT.